This T cell receptor (beta chain) was recorded in a study of shared clonotypes between healthy human individuals. Germline V gives CDR1 SGHNT, CDR2 YYREEE (reference sequence). Trimming shortened V by 2 bases and J by 0 bases, and 12 bases separated the two germline ends. There are 17 residues in the CDR3. Sequencing was performed with immunoSEQ multiplex PCR; in TCRdb, only in-frame clones are kept and a portion is missing. The sample lists millions of clones, around 90% seen once, with over 0.12% in the top ten. Sequenced sample: naive CD4+ T cells sorted from blood. As for subset: CD45RA+ positively selected. The chain joins TRBV5-4 to TRBJ2-6; D remains unclear. This TCR was sampled from a man aged 18-30 years in good health. The CDR3 spells CASSFGVGISGANVLTF. CDR3 nucleotide sequence: TGTGCCAGCAGCTTCGGTGTAGGGATCTCTGGGGCCAACGTCCTGACTTTC. Looking up the rest from reference TRBV5-4 and TRBJ2-6 gives the full variable domain: ETGVTQSPTHLIKTRGQQVTLRCSSQSGHNTVSWYQQALGQGPQFIFQYYREEENGRGNFPPRFSGLQFPNYSSELNVNALELDDSALYLCASSFGVGISGANVLTFGAGSRLTVL.